These 13 T cell receptor beta chains were sequenced from one sample in a study of blood T cells in healthy people across ages. Primed by a sample-barcoded 5' primer and a J-beta primer mix, a second PCR proceeded for about 6 to 11 cycles. TCRdb processed the 5' RACE reads anew with MiXCR; each CDR3 protein has one entry. Of roughly 1,700,000 distinct CDR3 sequences listed, 25% to 30% are singletons. The sequenced sample consisted of blood. Every receptor here comes from a woman aged 25 to 39 in good health.

J is TRBJ1-2 and V is TRBV6-1; the match to TRBD1 covers 7 bases. Trimming at V came to 5 bases and at J to 4 bases, leaving 13 bases not matched to a gene. The CDR3 extends over 16 amino acids. The germline CDR1 and CDR2 sequences are MNHNS and SASEGT. The CDR3 sequence is CASSTDERQGSYGYTF. CDR3 bases: TGTGCCAGCAGTACAGATGAGCGACAGGGTAGCTATGGCTACACCTTC.

This clonotype appeared a few times. This rearrangement joins TRBV15 to TRBJ2-5; D remains ambiguous. CDR1 and CDR2 from the germline V gene are LNHNV and YYDKDF (reference sequence). The CDR3 sequence is 13 residues long. Trimming removed 6 bases at V and 7 bases at J, with 15 bases between. This CDR3 reads CATSVDYPATQYF. Here the CDR3 DNA reads TGTGCCACCAGTGTAGATTATCCGGCGACCCAGTACTTC.

With respect to this clonotype: A much larger clone lies one base from this, so it may be a read error. The CDR3 sequence: CSARDGTFWNQPQHF. In DNA form, the CDR3 reads TGCAGTGCCCGTGACGGGACATTTTGGAATCAGCCCCAGCATTTT. The V call is TRBV20-1, the J call TRBJ1-5; tentatively, D is TRBD1 (6 bases). CDR1 DFQATT and CDR2 SNEGSKA come from the germline V gene (reference sequence). V was shortened by 6 bases and J by 4 bases, with 19 bases between the two germline ends. The CDR3 contains 15 residues.

The chain combines TRBV12-3 or TRBV12-4 with TRBJ2-4; D call uncertain. CDR3 length: 12 amino acids. Trimming shortened V by 7 bases and J by 13 bases, and 17 bases separated the two germline ends. This CDR3 is CASTPRAGEQYF. In nucleotides, the CDR3 is TGTGCCAGCACTCCCCGGGCTGGTGAGCAGTACTTC.

The chain combines TRBV29-1 with TRBJ1-2; tentatively, D is TRBD1 (6 bases). The ends were cut back, 7 bases at V and 6 bases at J, with 18 bases in the middle. From germline, CDR1 is SQVTM and CDR2 ANQGSEA. CDR3 size: 13 residues. Here the CDR3 DNA reads TGCAGCGGTAGGGACACTGGACGCGATGGCTACACCTTC. Translating gives CSGRDTGRDGYTF.

There are a few counts of this clonotype. The chain joins TRBV28 to TRBJ2-2; 7 bases fit TRBD1. The germline V gene encodes CDR1 MDHEN and CDR2 SYDVKM. This CDR3 is built from 15 residues. The ends lost 6 bases at V and 6 bases at J; junction bases unmatched: 10. Here the CDR3 DNA reads TGTGCCAGCAGAAACCTCCGGGACAGATCCGGGGAGCTGTTTTTT. This gives the protein CASRNLRDRSGELFF.

J is TRBJ2-3 and V is TRBV7-2; D might be TRBD2 (5 bases). V dropped 4 bases and J dropped 2 bases, with 13 bases sitting between them. The CDR3 is 15 residues long. Germline CDR1 is SGHTA and CDR2 is FQGNSA. The CDR3 protein is CASSYRLATTDTQYF. For the CDR3, the DNA is TGTGCCAGCAGCTATCGTCTAGCAACCACAGATACGCAGTATTTT.

This clonotype was seen a handful of times. The V gene is TRBV5-1, the J gene TRBJ2-3; possibly TRBD1 for D (5 bases). Trimming cost V 6 bases and J 0 bases, with 11 bases left between them. Germline CDR1 reads SGHRS; CDR2 reads YFSETQ. The CDR3 length is 14 residues. The CDR3 loop is CASTSGSSTDTQYF. CDR3 DNA sequence: TGCGCCAGCACCTCAGGGTCTAGCACAGATACGCAGTATTTT. The full variable domain, rest sourced from reference TRBV5-1 and TRBJ2-3, is KAGVTQTPRYLIKTRGQQVTLSCSPISGHRSVSWYQQTPGQGLQFLFEYFSETQRNKGNFPGRFSGRQFSNSRSEMNVSTLELGDSALYLCASTSGSSTDTQYFGPGTRLTVL.

The chain carries TRBV18 and TRBJ1-5; TRBD1 aligns across 9 bases. From germline, CDR1 is KGHSH and CDR2 LQKENI. This CDR3 is 16 amino acids long. V lost 3 bases and J lost 3; bases outside the gene matches: 6. The CDR3 loop reads CASSPQDRGLNQPQHF. The DNA for the CDR3 is TGTGCCAGCTCACCCCAGGACAGGGGCCTCAATCAGCCCCAGCATTTT.

On this clonotype itself: This sequence may be a read error, since a much larger clone differs from it by one base. The chain combines TRBV12-3 or TRBV12-4 with TRBJ1-2; D gene unclear. There are 15 residues in the CDR3. The CDR3 protein is CAGSPAGGRQNGYTF. Here the CDR3 DNA reads TGTGCCGGCAGTCCGGCGGGTGGACGCCAAAATGGCTACACCTTC.

This clonotype was seen a few times. The V and J genes are TRBV7-9 and TRBJ1-1; the D is unclear. The length of the CDR3 is 14 residues. V gave up 4 bases and J gave up 1 base, with 10 bases separating them. Germline-derived CDR1 and CDR2 are SEHNR and FQNEAQ (reference sequence). Here the CDR3 DNA reads TGTGCCAGCAGCTCATTACAGACGAACACTGAAGCTTTCTTT. It specifies CASSSLQTNTEAFF. The variable domain in full, completed from reference TRBV7-9 and TRBJ1-1, reads DTGVSQNPRHKITKRGQNVTFRCDPISEHNRLYWYRQTLGQGPEFLTYFQNEAQLEKSRLLSDRFSAERPKGSFSTLEIQRTEQGDSAMYLCASSSLQTNTEAFFGQGTRLTVV.

This clonotype was seen ten or more times. The genes are TRBV12-3 or TRBV12-4 and TRBJ2-5; D not certain. The CDR3 consists of 13 residues. Between the trimmed V and J ends, which lost 0 bases and 5 bases, there was a span of 7 bases. The CDR3 loop reads CASSLARVETQYF. The CDR3 DNA reads TGTGCCAGCAGTTTAGCTCGCGTTGAGACCCAGTACTTC.

This chain uses TRBV24-1 with TRBJ2-1; D is uncertain. The CDR3 length is 15 residues. Germline lookup yields CDR1 KGHDR and CDR2 SFDVKD. Trimming shortened V by 3 bases and J by 1 base, and 9 bases separated the two germline ends. CDR3 DNA sequence: TGTGCCACCAGTGATGGACCAAAATCCTACAATGAGCAGTTCTTC. It specifies CATSDGPKSYNEQFF.